Following are 25 T cell receptor beta chains from one sample sequenced in a study of regulatory T cells in long-lasting Graves disease. This sample's time point: newly diagnosed GD, antithyroid drugs for less than 3 months. The TCR library used RNA extracted from PBMCs. Building of the TCR beta libraries involved iRepertoire HTBI primers and Arm-PCR of CDR3 regions. TCRdb analysed the multiplex PCR reads with MiXCR anew, one entry per CDR3 protein. The table records around 400,000 distinct CDR3 sequences, approximately 15% of them present only once. These same data were also listed under a study on T cells in Graves' hyperthyroidism and ophthalmopathy.

The sample was peripheral blood mononuclear cells (PBMCs), taken at new diagnosis, from a patient treated with antithyroid drugs. These receptors originate from a woman between 40 and 55 years old with Graves disease.

This clonotype was detected ten times or more. CDR3 loop: CASSPGLAGAAYEQYF. The CDR3 nucleotides are TGTGCCAGTAGTCCCGGACTAGCGGGAGCGGCCTACGAGCAGTACTTC. The chain carries TRBV19 and TRBJ2-7, with 13 bases aligning to TRBD2. This CDR3 has 16 residues. The germline V gene has CDR1 LNHDA and CDR2 SQIVND (reference sequence). V trimming: 5 bases; J trimming: 2 bases; junction bases outside the gene matches: 6. Together with reference TRBV19 and TRBJ2-7, the CDR3 gives the full variable domain: DGGITQSPKYLFRKEGQNVTLSCEQNLNHDAMYWYRQDPGQGLRLIYYSQIVNDFQKGDIAEGYSVSREKKESFPLTVTSAQKNPTAFYLCASSPGLAGAAYEQYFGPGTRLTVT.

This clonotype was counted a few times. The chain has TRBV20-1 and TRBJ2-7; 8 bases map to TRBD1. Germline assignment: CDR1 DFQATT and CDR2 SNEGSKA (reference sequence). Germline trimming cut 6 bases from V and 4 bases from J; bases unmatched to any gene: 5. This CDR3 spans 12 amino acids. CDR3 amino acids: CSAPDRDYEQYF. DNA for the CDR3: TGCAGTGCGCCGGACAGGGATTACGAGCAGTACTTC.

This sequence joins TRBV7-2 and TRBJ2-2; 8 nucleotides agree with TRBD2. V shed 5 bases, J shed 4 bases, and the junction held 6 bases outside the gene matches. CDR1 and CDR2 from the germline V gene are SGHTA and FQGNSA. CDR3 length: 15 residues. The DNA for the CDR3 is TGTGCCAGCAGCCCGGGAGGGGGTAGCACCGGGGAGCTGTTTTTT. As protein: CASSPGGGSTGELFF.

This clonotype showed up many times. The chain combines TRBV28 with TRBJ2-5, with 7 positions matching TRBD1. Germline CDR1 reads MDHEN; CDR2 reads SYDVKM. V lost 7 bases, J lost 5 bases, and 13 bases stayed unmatched. The CDR3 spans 15 residues. The CDR3 DNA is TGTGCCAGCACTATCGTGACAGGGTTGGGGGAGACCCAGTACTTC. It encodes CASTIVTGLGETQYF.

This clonotype was seen a handful of times. The V and J genes are TRBV6-1 and TRBJ1-2, with D possibly TRBD1 on 5 matching bases. The germline V gene encodes CDR1 MNHNS and CDR2 SASEGT. The ends were cut back, 10 bases at V and 5 bases at J, with 11 bases in the middle. The CDR3 loop spans 11 amino acids. The CDR3 protein is CATQGFYGYTF. CDR3 nucleotides: TGTGCCACCCAGGGTTTTTATGGCTACACCTTC.

This clonotype has ten or more counts. The chain has TRBV6-1 and TRBJ2-7, with D perhaps TRBD2 (5 bases). CDR3 length: 14 residues. From germline, CDR1 is MNHNS and CDR2 SASEGT. Trimming took off 6 bases at V and 7 bases at J, with 19 bases between the two ends. DNA of the CDR3: TGTGCCAGCAGAGCGTACCCCTCGGGGTTGGAGCAGTACTTC. Encoded protein: CASRAYPSGLEQYF.

A note on this clonotype: A much larger clonotype is one base distant, so this may be a read error. The chain joins TRBV6-2 or TRBV6-3 to TRBJ1-4, with D unclear. CDR3 size: 17 residues. From germline, CDR1 is MNHEY and CDR2 SVGEGT. V lost 6 bases to trimming and J lost 0 bases, with 17 bases between them. The CDR3: CASRQEIRITTNEKLFF. DNA of the CDR3: TGTGCCAGCAGGCAAGAGATCCGCATAACAACTAATGAAAAACTGTTTTTT.

This clonotype was picked up a small number of times. DNA for the CDR3: TGTGCCAGCAGCGTAGGCGCCGGTAGTGAAAAACTGTTTTTT. As protein: CASSVGAGSEKLFF. The V and J genes are TRBV9 and TRBJ1-4; no reliable D call. Trimming stripped 0 bases from V and 7 bases from J, with 10 bases between. CDR3 length equals 14 residues. CDR1 and CDR2 (germline): SGDLS, YYNGEE.

The CDR3 protein is CSAQGGLRYEQYF. Here the CDR3 DNA reads TGCAGCGCTCAGGGGGGTCTTCGGTACGAGCAGTACTTC. The chain uses TRBV29-1 and TRBJ2-7; TRBD1 is a possible D gene (7 bases). The CDR3 loop spans 13 amino acids. With 7 bases removed from V and 4 bases from J, the gap between germline ends came to 17 bases. The germline gives CDR1 SQVTM, CDR2 ANQGSEA.

Many counts were recorded for this clonotype. The V call is TRBV12-3 or TRBV12-4, the J call TRBJ2-2; TRBD1 agrees at 7 bases. The CDR3 covers 16 residues. The junction had 11 bases not matched to a gene; V was cut back by 7 bases and J by 3 bases. The CDR3 loop is CASTSTGTEHTGELFF. In nucleotides, the CDR3 is TGTGCCAGCACCTCGACAGGGACAGAGCACACCGGGGAGCTGTTTTTT.

V gene TRBV30 combines with J gene TRBJ2-3, with 9 bases matching TRBD2. The germline V gene encodes CDR1 GTSNPN and CDR2 SVGIG (reference sequence). The CDR3 runs to 15 residues. After removal of 3 bases from V and 1 base from J, the junction contained 5 bases not matched to a gene. For the CDR3, the DNA is TGTGCCTGGAGCGGTAGCGGGAGTGGCACAGATACGCAGTATTTT. Translated: CAWSGSGSGTDTQYF.

With regard to this clonotype: A far bigger clonotype differs at one base, so this is likely a read error. As DNA, the CDR3 is TGTGCCAGCTGCCTTCCGGTTGGGGAGTCAGATACGCAGTATTTT. It codes for CASCLPVGESDTQYF. The chain has TRBV7-8 and TRBJ2-3, with TRBD2 as a possible D gene (5 bases). The CDR3 has 15 amino acids. CDR1 is SGHVS and CDR2 is FQNEAQ in the germline V gene. Trimming removed 8 bases at V and 4 bases at J, with 19 bases between.

There are many counts of this clonotype. V usage is TRBV5-1 and J usage is TRBJ2-1; tentative D call: TRBD1 (5 bases). V was clipped by 1 base and J by 8 bases, with 13 bases between them. The V gene's germline CDR1 is SGHRS and CDR2 YFSETQ. This CDR3 region has 14 residues. The CDR3 reads CASSLWAGNHEQFF. The CDR3 region has the DNA TGCGCCAGCAGCTTGTGGGCAGGGAACCATGAGCAGTTCTTC.

The CDR3 DNA sequence: TGCGCCAGCAGGGGACCTCCTGGGGGTGAAAAACTGTTTTTT. Its translation is CASRGPPGGEKLFF. V is TRBV10-2 and J is TRBJ1-4, with a tentative D call TRBD1 (5 bases). The CDR3 contains 14 residues. Trimming pared 6 bases from V and 7 bases from J, leaving 15 bases between. Per the germline V gene, CDR1 is WSHSY and CDR2 is SAAADI.

This clonotype has a count of ten or more. CDR3 loop: CSAPTSGRRYEQYF. For the CDR3, the DNA is TGCAGTGCTCCGACTAGCGGGAGGAGATACGAGCAGTACTTC. The rearrangement uses TRBV20-1 and TRBJ2-7; 13 bases line up with TRBD2. J gave up 4 bases and V 5 bases, and 5 bases lay outside the gene matches. The CDR3 length is 14 residues. Germline V gene sequence: CDR1 DFQATT, CDR2 SNEGSKA (reference sequence).

This clonotype was detected a few times. The gene calls are TRBV6-2 or TRBV6-3 and TRBJ2-2; 13 bases map to TRBD2. V gave up 6 bases and J gave up 7 bases; unmatched junction bases: 8. This CDR3 is 16 amino acids long. CDR1 MNHEY and CDR2 SVGEGT come from the germline V gene. The CDR3 DNA sequence: TGTGCCAGCAGGGAACTAGCGGGAGGGACTGGCGGGGAGCTGTTTTTT. This encodes CASRELAGGTGGELFF.

This clonotype was recorded many times. The rearrangement joins TRBV30 to TRBJ1-5; D remains ambiguous. This CDR3 spans 15 amino acids. The V and J ends lost 0 bases and 0 bases respectively, with 9 bases between them. Per germline, CDR1 GTSNPN and CDR2 SVGIG (reference sequence). CDR3 nucleotide sequence: TGTGCCTGGAGTGTCGGGCAGCTTAGCAATCAGCCCCAGCATTTT. This encodes CAWSVGQLSNQPQHF.

A few counts support this clonotype. Mismatch with germline at one junction end may stem from a read error. The chain carries TRBV29-1 and TRBJ2-1; TRBD1 matches at 7 bases. This CDR3 contains 16 residues. Germline V gene sequence: CDR1 SQVTM, CDR2 ANQGSEA. This CDR3 is CSVDRDSTPTYNERFF. The CDR3 nucleotides read TGCAGCGTGGACCGGGACAGTACACCCACCTACAATGAGCGGTTCTTC.

The chain combines TRBV11-1 with TRBJ2-1; TRBD2 aligns across 13 bases. The CDR3 totals 16 residues. The ends lost 5 bases at V and 10 bases at J; junction bases unmatched: 11. Germline V gene sequence: CDR1 SGHAT, CDR2 FQDESV (reference sequence). The chain's CDR3 is CASSPWTSGSAEEQFF. As DNA, the CDR3 is TGTGCCAGCAGCCCGTGGACTAGCGGGAGTGCAGAGGAGCAGTTCTTC.

This clonotype was detected ten times or more. The rearrangement uses TRBV28 and TRBJ2-1; 9 nucleotides match TRBD2. J gave up 4 bases and V 4 bases, and 5 bases lay outside the gene matches. The germline V gene encodes CDR1 MDHEN and CDR2 SYDVKM. The CDR3 loop spans 15 amino acids. CDR3 nucleotide sequence: TGTGCCAGCAGTTACCAGACTAGCGGATACAATGAGCAGTTCTTC. Protein: CASSYQTSGYNEQFF. The full variable domain, in which reference TRBV28 and TRBJ2-1 provide the parts outside the CDR3, is DVKVTQSSRYLVKRTGEKVFLECVQDMDHENMFWYRQDPGLGLRLIYFSYDVKMKEKGDIPEGYSVSREKKERFSLILESASTNQTSMYLCASSYQTSGYNEQFFGPGTRLTVL.

The chain couples TRBV9 to TRBJ2-3; D unclear. This CDR3 spans 13 amino acids. Deletions cut 3 bases from V and 3 bases from J, with 8 bases between. Germline V gives CDR1 SGDLS, CDR2 YYNGEE. The CDR3 sequence is CASSGVATDTQYF. CDR3 in DNA: TGTGCCAGCAGCGGGGTAGCTACAGATACGCAGTATTTT.

This clonotype has at least ten counts. This chain joins TRBV15 and TRBJ2-3; D gene unclear. CDR1 is LNHNV, CDR2 YYDKDF, per germline (reference sequence). With 0 bases removed from V and 12 bases from J, the gap between germline ends came to 13 bases. The CDR3 has 13 residues. The CDR3 reads CATSRESLPKQYF. The CDR3 DNA reads as TGTGCCACCAGCAGAGAGAGTCTTCCCAAACAGTATTTT.

There are many counts of this clonotype. The chain recombines TRBV28 with TRBJ2-7; 8 bases are a match to TRBD1. V dropped 5 bases and J dropped 5; count of bases not matched to a gene: 8. The CDR3 is 14 residues long. Per the germline V gene, CDR1 is MDHEN and CDR2 is SYDVKM. CDR3 nucleotides: TGTGCCAGCAGTGACTGGACAGGGTCAAACGAGCAGTACTTC. It yields the protein CASSDWTGSNEQYF.

This clonotype was recorded many times. The rearrangement uses TRBV7-8 and TRBJ2-1; the D is unclear. Trimming pared 1 base from V and 5 bases from J, leaving 12 bases between. The germline gives CDR1 SGHVS, CDR2 FQNEAQ. The length of the CDR3 is 15 residues. CDR3 sequence reads: CASSLGGWANNEQFF. Here the CDR3 DNA reads TGTGCCAGCAGCTTAGGAGGTTGGGCGAACAATGAGCAGTTCTTC.

This clonotype was seen repeatedly, ten times or more. The J gene is TRBJ2-7, the V gene TRBV12-3 or TRBV12-4, with D perhaps matching TRBD2 (6 bases). This CDR3 region has 13 residues. V dropped 7 bases and J dropped 0 bases, with 10 bases sitting between them. The CDR3 spells CASTRGGSYEQYF. CDR3 DNA sequence: TGTGCCAGCACCCGGGGAGGCTCCTACGAGCAGTACTTC.